This T cell receptor beta chain was sequenced for a study of T-cell reconstitution after alpha-beta-depleted transplantation in children. Preparation of the TCRbeta library involved a method that used unique molecular identifiers. TCRdb reanalysed the PCR reads using MiXCR and keeps one entry per CDR3 protein. The sample has around 76,000 distinct CDR3 sequences, about a sixth seen once. As concerns this clonotype: The antigen is unknown.

Notes on the study in general: Expanded clones from the graft, numbering several hundred, reportedly supplied alpha-beta T cells about two months after transplant. In some patients, recipient T cells and intrathymic progenitors surviving conditioning explained high day-60 diversity.

The sample here was PBMCs, mostly from graft donor cells, taken 360 days after TCRalphabeta/CD19-depleted stem cell transplant. This receptor was identified in a male patient aged 2-15 years who had a stem cell transplant for acute lymphoblastic leukemia, so the T cells may come from the graft donor.

For the CDR3, the DNA is TGTGCCAGCAAGAGCTCCTACAATGAGCAGTTCTTC. It is translated as CASKSSYNEQFF. The chain uses TRBV2 and TRBJ2-1; D unresolved. Germline assignment: CDR1 SNHLY and CDR2 FYNNEI. The CDR3 contains 12 residues. Deletions cut 7 bases from V and 0 bases from J, with 4 bases between. Together with reference TRBV2 and TRBJ2-1, the CDR3 gives the full variable domain: EPEVTQTPSHQVTQMGQEVILRCVPISNHLYFYWYRQILGQKVEFLVSFYNNEISEKSEIFDDQFSVERPDGSNFTLKIRSTKLEDSAMYFCASKSSYNEQFFGPGTRLTVL.